These T cell receptor beta chains were read from a single sample in a study of shared clonotypes between healthy human individuals. Repertoires were generated with immunoSEQ multiplex PCR, while TCRdb's copy carries only in-frame clones and drops some. Of hundreds of thousands of clones listed, around 78% are singletons. The sequenced material came from memory CD4+ T cells sorted from blood. Every receptor here comes from a woman in her twenties or thirties in good health. The CDR3 runs from the conserved cysteine through the conserved F or W. The order of the fields is V gene, J gene, D gene, clone size, CDR3 protein, CDR3 DNA. D genes are given only for firm matches. Rows give clone size only sometimes, using once, few, many, or a class for an expanded clone.

>TRBV11-2|TRBJ2-1|NA|NA
CASSSWNEQFF
TGTGCCAGCAGCTCCTGGAATGAGCAGTTCTTC
>TRBV6-1|TRBJ2-7|NA|NA
CASSVGSYEQYF
TGTGCCAGCAGTGTTGGGTCCTACGAGCAGTACTTC
>TRBV4-1|TRBJ2-5|NA|NA
CASSHLRAHSRETQYF
TGCGCCAGCAGCCATCTCCGAGCCCATAGTCGAGAGACCCAGTACTTC
>TRBV6-1|TRBJ1-5|NA|NA
CASTPAEGGNQPQHF
TGTGCCAGCACCCCTGCGGAGGGTGGCAATCAGCCCCAGCATTTT
>TRBV5-1|TRBJ1-3|NA|few
CASSPGGGAGNTIYF
TGCGCCAGCAGCCCTGGTGGGGGGGCTGGAAACACCATATATTTT
>TRBV11-2|TRBJ1-3|NA|once
CASSYTSSGNTIYF
TGTGCCAGCAGCTACACGAGCTCTGGAAACACCATATATTTT
>TRBV28|TRBJ1-4|NA|once
CASSSPGLRGEKLFF
TGTGCCAGCAGTTCCCCGGGACTACGAGGAGAAAAACTGTTTTTT
>TRBV7-2|TRBJ2-1|NA|NA
CAPQTNEQFF
TGTGCCCCGCAGACGAATGAGCAGTTCTTC
>TRBV4-1|TRBJ2-5|TRBD2|many
CASSQVERTRVRSETQYF
TGCGCCAGCAGCCAAGTGGAGAGGACTAGGGTTCGCTCGGAGACCCAGTACTTC
>TRBV7-2|TRBJ2-5|NA|NA
CASSSAATGRSETQYF
TGTGCCAGCAGCTCGGCCGCTACGGGGCGGTCGGAGACCCAGTACTTC
>TRBV27|TRBJ2-7|NA|NA
CASSPLDSYYEQYF
TGTGCCAGCAGTCCCCTGGACTCGTACTACGAGCAGTACTTC
>TRBV2|TRBJ2-3|NA|NA
CASSGAVYGADTQYF
TGTGCCAGCAGTGGCGCGGTCTATGGGGCAGATACGCAGTATTTT
>TRBV10-2|TRBJ2-1|TRBD2|NA
CASRTSGTIGQFF
TGCGCCAGCAGGACTAGCGGGACAATCGGGCAGTTCTTC
>TRBV9|TRBJ2-7|NA|NA
CASSVTGKSEQYF
TGTGCCAGCAGCGTAACAGGAAAGAGCGAGCAGTACTTC
>TRBV10-1|TRBJ1-3|NA|once
CASSESLPGNTIYF
TGCGCCAGCAGTGAGTCCCTCCCTGGAAACACCATATATTTT
>TRBV5-1|TRBJ2-5|TRBD2|many
CASSHEGSGRSETQYF
TGCGCCAGCAGCCATGAAGGGAGCGGGAGATCGGAGACCCAGTACTTC
>TRBV11-2|TRBJ1-1|NA|NA
CASSPPGRGTGAFF
TGTGCCAGCAGCCCGCCCGGCAGGGGCACAGGAGCTTTCTTT
>TRBV5-5|TRBJ1-4|NA|many
CASSFSENEKLFF
TGTGCCAGCAGCTTTTCCGAAAATGAAAAACTGTTTTTT
>TRBV5-4|TRBJ1-2|NA|NA
CASSFNSGGAGYGYTF
TGTGCCAGCAGCTTCAACTCCGGGGGGGCGGGCTATGGCTACACCTTC
>TRBV6-1|TRBJ2-2|NA|NA
CASSENLFGGELFF
TGTGCCAGCAGTGAGAACTTGTTCGGCGGGGAGCTGTTTTTT
>TRBV9|TRBJ2-1|NA|NA
CASSVQGGLPYNEQFF
TGTGCCAGCAGCGTTCAGGGGGGACTACCTTACAATGAGCAGTTCTTC
>TRBV16|TRBJ1-2|NA|NA
CASSQRRDGYTF
TGTGCCAGCAGCCAAAGGAGAGATGGCTACACCTTC
>TRBV10-3|TRBJ2-5|NA|few
CATSGGMRETQYF
TGTGCCACGAGTGGCGGGATGAGAGAGACCCAGTACTTC
>TRBV7-9|TRBJ2-1|TRBD2|few
CASSLPGTSVNEQFF
TGTGCCAGCAGCTTACCTGGGACTAGCGTTAATGAGCAGTTCTTC
>TRBV11-3|TRBJ1-1|NA|NA
CASSLATGLTEAFF
TGTGCCAGCAGCTTAGCAACAGGGCTAACTGAAGCTTTCTTT
>TRBV29-1|TRBJ2-5|TRBD2|NA
CSVDSASGARSNQYF
TGCAGCGTTGATTCGGCTAGCGGGGCCCGGAGTAACCAGTACTTC
>TRBV6-5|TRBJ2-1|TRBD1|few
CASSTRTGSDEQFF
TGTGCCAGCAGTACCAGGACAGGGAGCGATGAGCAGTTCTTC
>TRBV20-1|TRBJ2-1|NA|NA
CSAFRGNEQFF
TGCAGTGCGTTCCGAGGGAATGAGCAGTTCTTC
>TRBV19|TRBJ1-2|NA|NA
CASSWTETNYGYTF
TGTGCCAGTAGCTGGACTGAGACGAACTATGGCTACACCTTC
>TRBV6-5|TRBJ2-3|TRBD1|few
CASSRRDSITDTQYF
TGTGCCAGCAGTCGCCGGGACAGCATCACAGATACGCAGTATTTT
>TRBV7-6|TRBJ2-1|NA|few
CASSLVMGAYNEQFF
TGTGCCAGCAGCTTAGTTATGGGAGCCTACAATGAGCAGTTCTTC